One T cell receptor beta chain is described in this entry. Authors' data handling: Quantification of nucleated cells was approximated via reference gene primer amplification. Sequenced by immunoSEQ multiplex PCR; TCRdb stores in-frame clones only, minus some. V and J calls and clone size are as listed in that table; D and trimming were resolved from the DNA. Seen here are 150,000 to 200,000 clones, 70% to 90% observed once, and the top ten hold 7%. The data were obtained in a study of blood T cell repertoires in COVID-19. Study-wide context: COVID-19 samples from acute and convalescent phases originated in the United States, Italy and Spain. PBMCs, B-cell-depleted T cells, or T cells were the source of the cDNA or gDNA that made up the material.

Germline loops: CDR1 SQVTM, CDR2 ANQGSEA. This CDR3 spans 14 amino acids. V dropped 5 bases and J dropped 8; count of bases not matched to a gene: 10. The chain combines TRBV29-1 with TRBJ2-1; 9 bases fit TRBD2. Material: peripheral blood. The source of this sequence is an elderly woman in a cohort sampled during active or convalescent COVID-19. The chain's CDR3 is CSVQRGGRADEQFF. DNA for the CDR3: TGCAGCGTTCAAAGAGGCGGGAGGGCCGATGAGCAGTTCTTC.